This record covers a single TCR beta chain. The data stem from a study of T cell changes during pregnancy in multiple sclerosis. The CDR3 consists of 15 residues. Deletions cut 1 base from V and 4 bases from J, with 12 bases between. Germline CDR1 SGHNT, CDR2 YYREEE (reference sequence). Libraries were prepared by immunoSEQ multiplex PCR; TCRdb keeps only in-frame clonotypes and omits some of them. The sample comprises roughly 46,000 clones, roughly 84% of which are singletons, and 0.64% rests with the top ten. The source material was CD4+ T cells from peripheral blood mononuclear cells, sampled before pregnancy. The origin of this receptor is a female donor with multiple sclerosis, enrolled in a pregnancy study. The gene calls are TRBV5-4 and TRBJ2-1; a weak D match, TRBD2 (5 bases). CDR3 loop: CASSLMLAEYNEQFF. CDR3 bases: TGTGCCAGCAGCTTGATGCTAGCAGAATACAATGAGCAGTTCTTC.